The sequence of this T cell receptor (beta chain) was determined in a study of blood T cell repertoires in COVID-19. Study at large: There were acute and convalescent COVID-19 samples, and they came from the United States, Italy and Spain.

V gave up 4 bases and J gave up 1 base, with 8 bases separating them. The length of the CDR3 is 14 residues. Germline values: CDR1 SGHKS, CDR2 YYEKEE (reference sequence). This clone appeared a single time. Some clones are missing from TCRdb's copy, which holds only in-frame ones; the method was immunoSEQ multiplex PCR. The repertoire holds around 25,000 clones, under 90% seen once, with under 8% in the top ten. Sequencing was carried out using peripheral blood. This chain connects TRBV5-5 to TRBJ2-2; D is perhaps TRBD1 (5 bases). The sequence was collected from an older man with acute or convalescent COVID-19. The CDR3 here is CASSGAGNTGELFF. In DNA form, the CDR3 reads TGTGCCAGCAGCGGGGCAGGGAACACCGGGGAGCTGTTTTTT.